The following is a T cell receptor (beta chain) sequence with its context. No antigen is known for it. In the naive CD8 group, cells lacked CD45RO and were positively selected for CCR7, so terminally differentiated effector memory CD45RA+ cells were left out. The donors were adults (healthy and HIV-negative) with no recent acute infections or vaccinations. This sample was included in a study of shared clonotypes between healthy human individuals. Study context: The study enrolled two women and a few men aged 18 to 49.

General study findings and limits: Clonotypes shared by all four donors outscored non-shared clonotypes in generation probability.

A roughly 200 ng quantity of DNA, roughly 30,000 T cell genomes, went into the sorted-subset replicate PCRs. Generated by immunoSEQ multiplex PCR, the TCRdb table keeps only in-frame clones and is missing some. The table records some 2 million clones, about 95% of them present only once. The CDR3 extends over 16 amino acids. J lost 0 bases, V lost 4 bases, and 6 bases had no gene match. Per the germline V gene, CDR1 is SGDLS and CDR2 is YYNGEE. The sequenced sample consisted of naive CD8+ T cells sorted from blood. The source of this sequence is a man between 18 and 35 years old in good health. The chain recombines TRBV9 with TRBJ2-2; 7 bases line up with TRBD1. CDR3 nucleotide sequence: TGTGCCAGCAGCATAATACAGGGGCCGAACACCGGGGAGCTGTTTTTT. This translates into CASSIIQGPNTGELFF.